Listed below are T cell receptor beta chains from one sample, sequenced in a study of shared clonotypes between healthy human individuals. TCRdb's table, derived via immunoSEQ multiplex PCR, lists solely in-frame clones and lacks some. The table records 950,000 to 1,300,000 clones, 75% of them present only once. The sample taken for sequencing was memory CD4+ T cells sorted from blood. The receptors shown here come from a man younger than 35 in good health. The CDR3 runs from the conserved cysteine through the conserved F or W. A D gene is named only where the DNA matches it firmly. Clone size appears in some rows only: once, few, many, or a class for an expanded clone.

D | length | size | J | V | DNA | CDR3
TRBD1 | 16 | NA | TRBJ1-1 | TRBV9 | TGTGCCAGCAGCGTAGTCGCTACAGGGGCGTCGACTGAAGCTTTCTTT | CASSVVATGASTEAFF
TRBD1 | 11 | few | TRBJ1-1 | TRBV30 | TGTGCCCAACGACAGGGTCCTGAAGCTTTCTTT | CAQRQGPEAFF
TRBD1 | 13 | NA | TRBJ1-2 | TRBV29-1 | TGCAGCGTAGGGACAGGGATAAACTATGGCTACACCTTC | CSVGTGINYGYTF
NA | 15 | few | TRBJ1-5 | TRBV6-1 | TGTGCCAGCAGACTGACAGCCGGAGGCAATCAGCCCCAGCATTTT | CASRLTAGGNQPQHF
NA | 13 | NA | TRBJ2-7 | TRBV18 | TGTGCCAGCTCACCGGGTTTAAGCGACGAGCAGTACTTC | CASSPGLSDEQYF
NA | 15 | NA | TRBJ1-6 | TRBV14 | TGTGCCAGCAGCCAAGATTCAGGGGTGGATTCACCCCTCCACTTT | CASSQDSGVDSPLHF
NA | 15 | NA | TRBJ2-7 | TRBV9 | TGTGCCAGCAGCGCCGAGGGACAAGGGCGGAACGAGCAGTACTTC | CASSAEGQGRNEQYF
NA | 14 | NA | TRBJ1-1 | TRBV19 | TGTGCCAGTAGTAAGGACCCTGGAGTCACTGAAGCTTTCTTT | CASSKDPGVTEAFF
NA | 16 | many | TRBJ1-1 | TRBV28 | TGTGCCAGCAGTTTACCTCCGGGGGTAGGGAACACTGAAGCTTTCTTT | CASSLPPGVGNTEAFF
TRBD1 | 11 | NA | TRBJ1-1 | TRBV5-8 | TGTGCCAGCTCAAACAGGGGGGAAGCTTTCTTT | CASSNRGEAFF
NA | 13 | NA | TRBJ2-3 | TRBV7-9 | TGTGCCAGCAGTAGGAGGGGGATAGATACGCAGTATTTT | CASSRRGIDTQYF
NA | 14 | NA | TRBJ2-2 | TRBV5-6 | TGTGCCAGCGGGCACGGAGGAGTCACCGGGGAGCTGTTTTTT | CASGHGGVTGELFF
NA | 16 | once | TRBJ2-7 | TRBV4-3 | TGCGCCAGCAGCCAAGACTTCGAGACTGTGAGCTACGAGCAGTACTTC | CASSQDFETVSYEQYF
NA | 13 | once | TRBJ2-7 | TRBV6-1 | TGTGCCAGCAGAATACAAATAGGTGCTGAGCAGTACTTC | CASRIQIGAEQYF
NA | 12 | NA | TRBJ2-5 | TRBV19 | TGTGCCAGTAGTATGACTGGGGAGACCCAGTACTTC | CASSMTGETQYF
NA | 12 | NA | TRBJ1-2 | TRBV10-1 | TGCGCCAGCAGTGGATCGTCAGGTGGCTACACCTTC | CASSGSSGGYTF
NA | 13 | few | TRBJ2-7 | TRBV5-1 | TGCGCCAGCAGCTTACAGGGAGGGTACGAGCAGTACTTC | CASSLQGGYEQYF
NA | 14 | NA | TRBJ1-5 | TRBV4-1 | TGCGCCAGCAGCCGCGGGAACGTTGGGGAGCCCCAGCATTTT | CASSRGNVGEPQHF
NA | 12 | few | TRBJ1-2 | TRBV30 | TGTGCCTGGAGTGTGCGGGAAACTAGCTACACCTTC | CAWSVRETSYTF
NA | 13 | NA | TRBJ2-5 | TRBV5-6 | TGTGCCAGCAGCTTGGAGGGATGGGAGACCCAGTACTTC | CASSLEGWETQYF
NA | 14 | once | TRBJ1-1 | TRBV9 | TGTGCCAGCAGCGTAGGGGTAGTAAGCACTGAAGCTTTCTTT | CASSVGVVSTEAFF
TRBD1 | 16 | NA | TRBJ2-2 | TRBV7-2 | TGTGCCAGCAGCTTATCTAGGGGGCTGAACACCGGGGAGCTGTTTTTT | CASSLSRGLNTGELFF
TRBD2 | 15 | NA | TRBJ2-1 | TRBV7-2 | TGTGCCAGCAGCCTGGCTAGCGGGAGTAACAATGAGCAGTTCTTC | CASSLASGSNNEQFF
NA | 17 | NA | TRBJ1-6 | TRBV28 | TGTGCCAGCAGTTTGTCAGGGCTCAATTTCTATAATTCACCCCTCCACTTT | CASSLSGLNFYNSPLHF
TRBD1 | 13 | NA | TRBJ1-2 | TRBV5-1 | TGCGCCAGCAGCTGGACAGGGGGTTTGGGCTACACCTTC | CASSWTGGLGYTF
TRBD2 | 18 | NA | TRBJ2-1 | TRBV7-2 | TGTGCCAGCAGTCTTAGAGGGCTAGCGGGTCTCTCCTACAATGAGCAGTTCTTC | CASSLRGLAGLSYNEQFF
NA | 15 | NA | TRBJ2-1 | TRBV5-1 | TGCGCCAGCAGCTTGGTTGGAGACCCCTACAATGAGCAGTTCTTC | CASSLVGDPYNEQFF
NA | 15 | NA | TRBJ2-1 | TRBV11-3 | TGTGCCAGCAGCCCCCTAAGCGGCCCCTACAATGAGCAGTTCTTC | CASSPLSGPYNEQFF
NA | 14 | NA | TRBJ2-7 | TRBV7-9 | TGTGCCAGCAGCACTCTGACTAGTCCCTACGAGCAGTACTTC | CASSTLTSPYEQYF
TRBD1 | 12 | NA | TRBJ1-2 | TRBV27 | TGTGCCAGCAGTTTACCAGGGGGAGGCTACACCTTC | CASSLPGGGYTF
TRBD2 | 16 | once | TRBJ2-1 | TRBV30 | TGTGCCTGTAGGGAGGGTTCCGGGCGCTCCTACAATGAGCAGTTCTTC | CACREGSGRSYNEQFF